What follows is one TCR beta chain and its context. V lost 3 bases, J lost 5 bases, and 7 bases lay in between. The CDR3 has 13 residues. CDR1 SGHAT and CDR2 FQNNGV come from the germline V gene. Authors of the study amplified TCR beta CDR3 regions from RNA transcripts. HTBI primers were employed in a first-round RT-PCR of the TCR CDR3. TCRdb analysed the multiplex PCR reads with MiXCR anew, one entry per CDR3 protein. Here the sample spans 300,000 to 400,000 distinct CDR3 sequences, under 25% being singletons. The entry originates in a study of T cells in Graves' hyperthyroidism and ophthalmopathy. Sample: blood. The TCR sequence derives from a woman aged 50 to 60 with Graves' hyperthyroidism. The V call is TRBV11-2, the J call TRBJ1-4; D ambiguous. DNA for the CDR3: TGTGCCAGCAGCTTCGGGCCGAATGAAAAACTGTTTTTT. The encoded protein is CASSFGPNEKLFF.